This TCR beta chain was documented in a study of OX40 agonist ivuxolimab in advanced cancers. Some background on the complete study: Ivuxolimab, which targeted the costimulatory receptor OX40 (CD134), was an agonistic, fully human IgG2 monoclonal antibody. Intravenous ivuxolimab was administered to patients every 2 weeks at six dose levels: 0.01, 0.1, 0.3, 1.5, 3 and 10 mg/kg. Of the roughly 54 dose-escalation patients, hepatocellular carcinoma was present in roughly 19, melanoma in roughly 15, renal cell carcinoma in 9 and head and neck cancer in 9. In the dose-escalation cohort, around four fifths of patients were male, and the mean age was around 60 years, with a range of roughly 20 to 79. Patients were allowed to have had prior anti-PD-1, anti-PD-L1 or anti-CTLA-4 therapy, and 30% to 40% of the dose-escalation patients had been treated with checkpoint inhibitors. Three dose-escalation patients achieved partial responses, one with hepatocellular carcinoma and two with cutaneous melanoma. Peripheral TCRbeta sequencing aimed to test whether ivuxolimab altered TCR sequence diversity and caused clonal T-cell expansion. The monotherapy dose-escalation portion (N of about 50 patients) of the phase I ivuxolimab trial is reported in the paper. Overall study results and their limits: Clonal expansion of both CD4+ and CD8+ blood T cells was observed from baseline to week 6 at doses 0.1 to 3.0 mg/kg. In partial responders in the 0.1-3.0 mg/kg groups, normalized peripheral clonal expansion was found to be among the lowest, especially among CD8+ T cells. After ivuxolimab, expanded clones were on average more numerous among CD8+ T cells than among CD4+ T cells. Antigen specificity was not determined for the clonally expanded peripheral T cells. Low levels of normalized T-cell clonal expansion were also shown by some nonresponding patients.

The trial excluded patients who had a history of autoimmune disease or were on systemic immunosuppression. Peripheral blood for TCR sequencing was collected from all dose cohorts at baseline, on cycle 4 day 1, and on cycle 7 day 1. The samples were taken from a phase I, first-in-human, multicenter, open-label dose-escalation trial of ivuxolimab. Adults with locally advanced or metastatic head and neck squamous cell, hepatocellular, melanoma or renal cell carcinoma were enrolled in the trial. Before TCR sequencing, CD4+ T cells and CD8+ T cells were sorted from peripheral blood as separate populations. For this clone: Its antigen is still unknown. No quality values exist for individual bases; no much larger clone is one base distant.

Genomic DNA was extracted from sorted cells for sequencing of the TCRbeta CDR3 region. TCRbeta CDR3 regions were sequenced using the immunoSEQ Assay. Sourced from immuneACCESS, this table was stored by TCRdb with only in-frame sequences that have V and J called. A share of the clones is absent; for the studies checked, an unresolved V gene accounts for under half, and the remainder has no known explanation. The sample table holds about 48,000 clones, of which approximately 86% were seen once. Together, the top ten hold under 2.5% of the sample. The V end loses 2 bases and the J end loses 2 bases, and a stretch of 7 bases separates them. From cysteine to phenylalanine, the CDR3 is 14 amino acids long. Only CDR3 DNA remains: 42 bases, in frame from the first base. Taken from the germline V gene, the CDR1 and CDR2 loops are ENHRY and SYGVKD.

The source was CD4+ or CD8+ T cells sorted from blood, collected in a trial of the OX40 agonist ivuxolimab. This sequence was found in an adult with an advanced solid tumor such as melanoma, head and neck, liver or kidney cancer. The chain is assembled from TRBV10-3 and TRBJ1-3; the D gene is unclear. The CDR3 region reads CAISEGVTGNTIYF. The nucleotide sequence is TGTGCCATCAGTGAGGGCGTAACTGGAAACACCATATATTTT.